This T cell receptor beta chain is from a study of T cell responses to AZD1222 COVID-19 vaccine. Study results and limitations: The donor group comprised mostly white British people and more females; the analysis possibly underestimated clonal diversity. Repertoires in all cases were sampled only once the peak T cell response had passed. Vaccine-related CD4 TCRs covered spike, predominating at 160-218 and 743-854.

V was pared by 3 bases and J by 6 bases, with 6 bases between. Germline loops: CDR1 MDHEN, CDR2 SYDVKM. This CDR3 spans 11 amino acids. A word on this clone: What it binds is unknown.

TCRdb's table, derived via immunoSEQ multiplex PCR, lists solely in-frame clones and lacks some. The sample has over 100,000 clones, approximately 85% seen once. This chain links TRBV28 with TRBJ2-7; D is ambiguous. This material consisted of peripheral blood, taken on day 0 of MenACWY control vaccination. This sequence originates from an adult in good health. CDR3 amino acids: CASSFGLEQYF. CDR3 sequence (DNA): TGTGCCAGCAGTTTTGGTCTCGAGCAGTACTTC.